This T cell receptor beta chain is drawn from a study of beta chain features in type 1 diabetes. Expressed TCRB transcripts got sequenced, as all isolated RNA was reverse transcribed. Here immunoSEQ multiplex PCR was the method, and the copy in TCRdb shows in-frame clones only, minus some. The data show hundreds of thousands of clones, around 28% seen once. This CDR3 comprises 14 residues. The germline V gene encodes CDR1 MNHEY and CDR2 SVGAGI. The V end lost 3 bases, the J end lost 4 bases, and 12 bases lay between the germline ends. The receptor's source is a man younger than 35 in good health. The chain joins TRBV6-5 to TRBJ1-2; TRBD1 might be the D (6 bases). Sample: naive CD4+ T cells from blood. The CDR3 sequence is CASSYRGQSYGYTF. The CDR3 nucleotides are TGTGCCAGCAGTTATCGAGGACAGTCCTATGGCTACACCTTC.